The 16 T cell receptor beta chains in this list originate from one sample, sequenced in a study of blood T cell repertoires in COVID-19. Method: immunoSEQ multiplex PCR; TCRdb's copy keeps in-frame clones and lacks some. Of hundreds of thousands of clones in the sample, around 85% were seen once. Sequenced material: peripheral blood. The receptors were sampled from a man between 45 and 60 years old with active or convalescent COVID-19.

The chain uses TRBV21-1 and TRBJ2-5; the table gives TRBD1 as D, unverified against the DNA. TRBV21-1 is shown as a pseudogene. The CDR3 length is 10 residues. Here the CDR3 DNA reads TGTGCCCACAGGGGGGAGACCCAGTACTTC. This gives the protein CAHRGETQYF.

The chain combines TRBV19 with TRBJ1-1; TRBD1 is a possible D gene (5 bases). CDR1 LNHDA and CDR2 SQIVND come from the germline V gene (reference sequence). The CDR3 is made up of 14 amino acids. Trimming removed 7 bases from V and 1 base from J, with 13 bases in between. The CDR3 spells CASTNDRPNTEAFF. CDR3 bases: TGTGCCAGTACCAACGACAGACCGAACACTGAAGCTTTCTTT.

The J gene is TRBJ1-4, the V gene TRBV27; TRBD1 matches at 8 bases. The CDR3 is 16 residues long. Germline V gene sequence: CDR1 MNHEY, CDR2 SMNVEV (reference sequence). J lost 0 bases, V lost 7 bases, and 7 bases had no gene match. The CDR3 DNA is TGTGCCAGCACCCCAGGGGGCGCGGCAACTAATGAAAAACTGTTTTTT. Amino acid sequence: CASTPGGAATNEKLFF.

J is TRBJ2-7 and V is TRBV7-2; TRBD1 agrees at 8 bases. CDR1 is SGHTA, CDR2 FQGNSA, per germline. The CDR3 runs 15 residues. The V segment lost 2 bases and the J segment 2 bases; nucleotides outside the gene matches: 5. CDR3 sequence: CASSLTRDRTYEQYF. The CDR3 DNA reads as TGTGCCAGCAGCTTAACTCGGGACAGGACCTACGAGCAGTACTTC. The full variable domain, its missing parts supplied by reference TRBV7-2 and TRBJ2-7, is GAGVSQSPSNKVTEKGKDVELRCDPISGHTALYWYRQSLGQGLEFLIYFQGNSAPDKSGLPSDRFSAERTGGSVSTLTIQRTQQEDSAVYLCASSLTRDRTYEQYFGPGTRLTVT.

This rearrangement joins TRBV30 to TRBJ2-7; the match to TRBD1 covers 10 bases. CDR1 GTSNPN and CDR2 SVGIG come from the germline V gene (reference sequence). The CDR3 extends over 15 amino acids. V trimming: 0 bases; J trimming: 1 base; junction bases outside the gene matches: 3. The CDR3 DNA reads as TGTGCCTGGAGTGTAGGGACAGGGGATTCCTACGAGCAGTACTTC. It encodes CAWSVGTGDSYEQYF.

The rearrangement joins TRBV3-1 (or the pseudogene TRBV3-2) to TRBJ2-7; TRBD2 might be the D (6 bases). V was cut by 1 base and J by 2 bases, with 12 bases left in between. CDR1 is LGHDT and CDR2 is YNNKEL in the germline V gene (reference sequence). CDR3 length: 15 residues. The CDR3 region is CASSQVEGLPYEQYF. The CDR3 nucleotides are TGTGCCAGCAGCCAAGTGGAGGGCCTCCCCTACGAGCAGTACTTC.

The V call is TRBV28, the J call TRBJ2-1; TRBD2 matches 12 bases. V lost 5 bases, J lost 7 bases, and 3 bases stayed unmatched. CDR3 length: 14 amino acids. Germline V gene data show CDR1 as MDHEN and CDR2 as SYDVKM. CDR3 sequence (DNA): TGTGCCAGCAGTCTGGGACTAGCGGGTAATGAGCAGTTCTTC. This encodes CASSLGLAGNEQFF.

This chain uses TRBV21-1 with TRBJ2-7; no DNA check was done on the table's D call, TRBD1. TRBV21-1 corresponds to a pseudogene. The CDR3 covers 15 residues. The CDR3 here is CASSSRQESQGEQYF. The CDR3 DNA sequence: TGTGCCAGCAGCTCCCGACAGGAGTCACAAGGCGAGCAGTACTTC.

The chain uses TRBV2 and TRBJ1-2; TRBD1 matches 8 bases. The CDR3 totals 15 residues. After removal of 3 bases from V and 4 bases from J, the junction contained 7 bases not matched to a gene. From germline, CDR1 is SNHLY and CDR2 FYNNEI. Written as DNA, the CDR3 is TGTGCCAGCAGTGAGGACAGGGATTACGGCTATGGCTACACCTTC. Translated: CASSEDRDYGYGYTF. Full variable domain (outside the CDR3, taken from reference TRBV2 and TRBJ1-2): EPEVTQTPSHQVTQMGQEVILRCVPISNHLYFYWYRQILGQKVEFLVSFYNNEISEKSEIFDDQFSVERPDGSNFTLKIRSTKLEDSAMYFCASSEDRDYGYGYTFGSGTRLTVV.

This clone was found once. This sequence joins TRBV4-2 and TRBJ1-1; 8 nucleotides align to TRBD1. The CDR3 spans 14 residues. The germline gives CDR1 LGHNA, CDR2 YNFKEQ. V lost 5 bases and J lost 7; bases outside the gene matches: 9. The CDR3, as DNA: TGTGCCAGCAGCACTCCCGGGGGGACAGGTGAAGCTTTCTTT. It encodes CASSTPGGTGEAFF.

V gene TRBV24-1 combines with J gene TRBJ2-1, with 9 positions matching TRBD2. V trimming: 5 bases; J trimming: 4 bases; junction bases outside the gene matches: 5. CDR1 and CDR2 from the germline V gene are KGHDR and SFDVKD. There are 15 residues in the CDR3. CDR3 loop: CATSGGGRGYNEQFF. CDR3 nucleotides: TGTGCCACCAGTGGAGGCGGGAGGGGGTACAATGAGCAGTTCTTC.

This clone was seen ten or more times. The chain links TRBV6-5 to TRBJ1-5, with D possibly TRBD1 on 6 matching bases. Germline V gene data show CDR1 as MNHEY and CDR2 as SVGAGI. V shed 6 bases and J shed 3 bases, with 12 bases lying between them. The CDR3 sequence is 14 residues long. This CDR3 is CASSYDRYNQPQHF. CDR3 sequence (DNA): TGTGCCAGCAGCTATGACAGGTACAATCAGCCCCAGCATTTT.

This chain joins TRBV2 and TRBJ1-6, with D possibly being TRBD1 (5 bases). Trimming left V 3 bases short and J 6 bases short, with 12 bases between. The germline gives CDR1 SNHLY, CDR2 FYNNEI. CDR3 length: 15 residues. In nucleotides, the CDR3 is TGTGCCAGCAGTGAGGGGGGGACGGGTAATTCACCCCTCCACTTT. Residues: CASSEGGTGNSPLHF. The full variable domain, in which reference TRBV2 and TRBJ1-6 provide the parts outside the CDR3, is EPEVTQTPSHQVTQMGQEVILRCVPISNHLYFYWYRQILGQKVEFLVSFYNNEISEKSEIFDDQFSVERPDGSNFTLKIRSTKLEDSAMYFCASSEGGTGNSPLHFGNGTRLTVT.

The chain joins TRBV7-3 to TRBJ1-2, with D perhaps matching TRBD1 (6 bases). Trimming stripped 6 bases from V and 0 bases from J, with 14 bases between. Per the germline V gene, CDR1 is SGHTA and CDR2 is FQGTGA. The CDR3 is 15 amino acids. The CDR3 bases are TGTGCCAGCAGAATACAACAGGGCCCTAACTATGGCTACACCTTC. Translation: CASRIQQGPNYGYTF.

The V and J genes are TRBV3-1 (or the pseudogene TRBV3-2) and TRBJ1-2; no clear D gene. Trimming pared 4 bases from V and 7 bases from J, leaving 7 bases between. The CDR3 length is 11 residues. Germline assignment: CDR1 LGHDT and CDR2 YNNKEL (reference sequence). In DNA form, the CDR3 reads TGTGCCAGCAGCCTTCTCGGTGGCTACACCTTC. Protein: CASSLLGGYTF.

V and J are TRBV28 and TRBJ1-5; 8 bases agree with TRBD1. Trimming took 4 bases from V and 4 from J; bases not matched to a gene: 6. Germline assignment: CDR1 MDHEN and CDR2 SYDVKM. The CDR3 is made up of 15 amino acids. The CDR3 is CASSSGGAGNQPQHF. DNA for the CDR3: TGTGCCAGCAGTTCAGGGGGCGCGGGTAATCAGCCCCAGCATTTT.